A selection of T cell receptor beta chains follows, all from one sample in a study of T cell changes during pregnancy in multiple sclerosis. Here immunoSEQ multiplex PCR was the method, and the copy in TCRdb shows in-frame clones only, minus some. The sample includes around 63,000 clones, 90% to 95% of them seen just once. Sequenced material: peripheral blood, taken after pregnancy. These receptors all come from a female donor with multiple sclerosis, enrolled in a pregnancy study. Each CDR3 is given with its conserved first and last residue. Fields, in order: J gene, CDR3 length, V gene, CDR3 protein.

>TRBJ2-1|14|TRBV5-1
CASSLGSTDNEQFF
>TRBJ2-2|13|TRBV10-3
CAIRTGGTGELFF
>TRBJ2-7|14|TRBV6-5
CASSYSTQGNEQYF
>TRBJ2-7|14|TRBV9
CASSDPGSLGEQYF
>TRBJ2-7|14|TRBV5-1
CASSFGGSSYEQYF
>TRBJ2-1|16|TRBV27
CASSLKGGLDWNEQFF
>TRBJ2-1|14|TRBV11-2
CASSLDRVGHEQFF
>TRBJ2-7|15|TRBV27
CASSSRTGRAYEQYF
>TRBJ2-2|16|TRBV7-2
CASSLYNRQNTGELFF
>TRBJ1-2|14|TRBV2
CASSLTGANYGYTF
>TRBJ2-2|16|TRBV21-1
CASSKGEGRDTGELFF
>TRBJ2-3|14|TRBV10-1
CASSMTGGTDTQYF
>TRBJ2-3|15|TRBV18
CASSPNSGSADTQYF
>TRBJ1-5|14|TRBV6-1
CASSVDRSNQPQHF
>TRBJ1-4|14|TRBV27
CASSPFPGNEKLFF
>TRBJ2-7|14|TRBV19
CASSVRQGPYEQYF
>TRBJ2-7|15|TRBV6-5
CASSIGTSGTYEQYF
>TRBJ2-3|12|TRBV29-1
CSVSTGTNTQYF
>TRBJ2-7|12|TRBV5-1
CAARGVTYEQYF
>TRBJ1-1|16|TRBV5-1
CASFTGTGGMNTEAFF
>TRBJ2-5|13|TRBV18
CASSPPNQETQYF
>TRBJ2-2|12|TRBV5-4
CASSPQTGELFF
>TRBJ1-5|11|TRBV20-1
CSAREGGAQHF
>TRBJ2-3|16|TRBV6-1
CASSALAGGRTDTQYF
>TRBJ1-2|13|TRBV18
CASSEGAGYGYTF
>TRBJ2-2|15|TRBV6-6
CASSLREASSGELFF
>TRBJ2-1|17|TRBV19
CASSIHKGQGARNEQFF
>TRBJ2-1|15|TRBV2
CASSEVGLAGVKQFF
>TRBJ2-1|15|TRBV7-2
CASSLLLADYNEQFF
>TRBJ1-1|14|TRBV5-6
CASSPTLVNTEAFF
>TRBJ2-1|15|TRBV19
CASSRLAGIRDEQFF
>TRBJ1-3|16|TRBV7-2
CASSSDRVYSGNTIYF
>TRBJ2-2|18|TRBV7-9
CASSARGQGIYDTGELFF
>TRBJ2-1|14|TRBV10-3
CAISESPAYNEQFF
>TRBJ1-3|16|TRBV9
CASSVGDGTAGNTIYF
>TRBJ1-2|15|TRBV18
CASSDPFRGYYGYTF
>TRBJ1-5|13|TRBV27
CASSSHRGQPQHF
>TRBJ1-1|13|TRBV27
CASSLIPGSEAFF
>TRBJ2-5|14|TRBV28
CASTPGDIQETQYF
>TRBJ2-7|14|TRBV5-4
CASSLAGSDYEQYF
>TRBJ2-1|14|TRBV18
CASSPTGVYNEQFF
>TRBJ2-4|15|TRBV7-8
CASSTRQGAQNIQYF
>TRBJ2-2|15|TRBV6-5
CASSYGREWGGELFF
>TRBJ2-5|16|TRBV5-4
CASSLKAGGGRETQYF
>TRBJ2-3|15|TRBV11-3
CASSLDGGRTDTQYF
>TRBJ1-5|18|TRBV7-9
CASSLGGQSLYSNQPQHF
>TRBJ1-1|16|TRBV4-2
CASSPRTRGVNTEAFF
>TRBJ2-7|12|TRBV9
CASSSGSYEQYF
>TRBJ2-7|15|TRBV28
CASSPVDRGPYEQYF